These 22 T cell receptor beta chains share one sample of origin, sequenced in a study of control samples from healthy donors and cancer patients. Profiling relied on immunoSEQ multiplex PCR, and the TCRdb table lists in-frame clones only, not all of them. The sample shows approximately 170,000 clones, around nine tenths of them seen only once. Input material: blood. Receptor source: a woman in her 30s in good health.

This chain joins TRBV4-1 and TRBJ2-7; no clear D gene. The germline V and J ends were trimmed by 4 bases and 2 bases, with 9 bases remaining between them. Per germline, CDR1 MGHRA and CDR2 YSYEKL. This CDR3 has 13 residues. CDR3 coding DNA: TGCGCCAGCAGCCTCGGGCTAACCTACGAGCAGTACTTC. This gives the protein CASSLGLTYEQYF.

The rearrangement links TRBV30 to TRBJ1-1; D uncertain. Germline-derived CDR1 and CDR2 are GTSNPN and SVGIG (reference sequence). The CDR3 length is 13 residues. Deletions cut 0 bases from V and 1 base from J, with 6 bases between. The CDR3 region is CAWSVLSNTEAFF. The CDR3 bases are TGTGCCTGGAGTGTATTGTCGAACACTGAAGCTTTCTTT.

This sequence joins TRBV24-1 and TRBJ1-2; D may be TRBD1 (5 bases). The CDR3 has 14 residues. The V gene's germline CDR1 is KGHDR and CDR2 SFDVKD. Trimming shortened V by 6 bases and J by 6 bases, and 16 bases separated the two germline ends. CDR3 amino acids: CATSHSRDEHGYTF. DNA of the CDR3: TGTGCCACCAGTCATTCAAGGGACGAACATGGCTACACCTTC.

CDR3 region: CASSYQGYNEQFF. The CDR3 DNA follows: TGTGCCAGCAGTTACCAGGGGTACAATGAGCAGTTCTTC. This chain links TRBV6-6 with TRBJ2-1, with a tentative D call TRBD1 (6 bases). Trimming stripped 2 bases from V and 4 bases from J, with 6 bases between. CDR1 and CDR2 from the germline V gene are MNHNY and SVGAGI (reference sequence). The CDR3 is 13 amino acids.

DNA for the CDR3: TGTGCCACCAGTGCCAGACAGGGGCTGGGAGAGACCCAGTACTTC. It yields the protein CATSARQGLGETQYF. The chain carries TRBV24-1 and TRBJ2-5, with 8 bases lining up with TRBD1. The CDR3 has 15 residues. Germline CDR1 and CDR2: KGHDR and SFDVKD. The V and J ends lost 5 bases and 4 bases, in that order; junction bases with no gene match: 8.

The chain links TRBV30 to TRBJ2-2; weak D call: TRBD1 (5 bases). Germline CDR1 is GTSNPN and CDR2 is SVGIG (reference sequence). The CDR3 is 14 residues long. V shed 3 bases and J shed 3 bases, with 11 bases lying between them. This CDR3 reads CAWRWGLDTGELFF. The CDR3 bases are TGTGCCTGGAGGTGGGGCTTGGACACCGGGGAGCTGTTTTTT.

The chain recombines TRBV20-1 with TRBJ2-5, with D perhaps TRBD1 (5 bases). V was trimmed by 3 bases and J by 3 bases, leaving 17 bases between them. The CDR3 consists of 15 residues. Germline V gene lookup returns CDR1 DFQATT and CDR2 SNEGSKA (reference sequence). This CDR3 is CSASGIQELEETQYF. The DNA for the CDR3 is TGCAGTGCTAGTGGGATACAGGAGCTTGAAGAGACCCAGTACTTC.

V gene TRBV20-1 combines with J gene TRBJ1-3; no clear D. The CDR3 spans 13 residues. Deletions cut 3 bases from V and 3 bases from J, with 9 bases between. The germline V gene has CDR1 DFQATT and CDR2 SNEGSKA (reference sequence). As DNA, the CDR3 is TGCAGTGCTAGTCCCACAGTTGGAAACACCATATATTTT. Amino acids: CSASPTVGNTIYF.

This clone was observed a few times. This chain joins TRBV6-5 and TRBJ1-5; no definite D call. The CDR3 covers 13 residues. CDR1 MNHEY and CDR2 SVGAGI come from the germline V gene. V was trimmed by 8 bases and J by 0 bases, leaving 8 bases between them. The CDR3: CASGRNSNQPQHF. CDR3 bases: TGTGCCAGCGGTAGGAATAGCAATCAGCCCCAGCATTTT.

This chain joins TRBV28 and TRBJ1-1, with 7 bases matching TRBD1. V lost 4 bases and J lost 2; bases outside the gene matches: 4. Germline assignment: CDR1 MDHEN and CDR2 SYDVKM. The CDR3 contains 14 residues. Here the CDR3 reads CASSYRGVNTEAFF. In DNA, the CDR3 is TGTGCCAGCAGTTACAGGGGAGTCAACACTGAAGCTTTCTTT.

This sequence joins TRBV4-1 and TRBJ2-1; the match to TRBD2 covers 7 bases. The germline V gene encodes CDR1 MGHRA and CDR2 YSYEKL. CDR3 length equals 18 residues. V dropped 4 bases and J dropped 5; count of bases not matched to a gene: 17. Here the CDR3 reads CASSPPAGNGALHNEQFF. CDR3 bases: TGCGCCAGCAGCCCCCCAGCGGGAAATGGGGCATTACACAATGAGCAGTTCTTC.

This clone appeared once. This chain connects TRBV28 to TRBJ2-7, with a tentative D call TRBD2 (6 bases). Between the trimmed V and J ends, which lost 1 base and 4 bases, there was a span of 8 bases. Germline CDR1 and CDR2: MDHEN and SYDVKM. CDR3 length: 13 residues. The CDR3 is CASSLFGGYEQYF. The CDR3 DNA sequence: TGTGCCAGCAGTTTATTTGGGGGGTACGAGCAGTACTTC. Full variable domain (remainder filled in from reference TRBV28 and TRBJ2-7): DVKVTQSSRYLVKRTGEKVFLECVQDMDHENMFWYRQDPGLGLRLIYFSYDVKMKEKGDIPEGYSVSREKKERFSLILESASTNQTSMYLCASSLFGGYEQYFGPGTRLTVT.

The chain carries TRBV6-1 and TRBJ1-3; D is ambiguous. Trimming stripped 0 bases from V and 0 bases from J, with 9 bases between. The length of the CDR3 is 16 residues. CDR1 and CDR2 from the germline V gene are MNHNS and SASEGT. CDR3 DNA: TGTGCCAGCAGTGAAGCTCTTGCGGCCTCTGGAAACACCATATATTTT. It specifies CASSEALAASGNTIYF.

This clone was recorded once. The chain recombines TRBV4-1 with TRBJ2-3; 9 bases agree with TRBD1. Losses at the gene ends were 0 bases for V and 2 bases for J; bases not matched to a gene: 6. Germline V gene sequence: CDR1 MGHRA, CDR2 YSYEKL. The CDR3 totals 17 residues. The CDR3 sequence: CASSQDQTGGITDTQYF. DNA for the CDR3: TGCGCCAGCAGCCAAGATCAGACAGGGGGAATCACAGATACGCAGTATTTT.

There are a few counts of this clone. The chain has TRBV6-5 and TRBJ2-2; TRBD2 matches at 7 bases. The CDR3 runs 14 residues. CDR1 MNHEY and CDR2 SVGAGI come from the germline V gene. V shed 6 bases and J 4 bases; nucleotides not matched to a gene: 5. CDR3 coding DNA: TGTGCCAGCAGGGATTGGACTAGCACCGGGGAGCTGTTTTTT. Its translation: CASRDWTSTGELFF.

V and J are TRBV27 and TRBJ1-1; D perhaps matches TRBD1 (6 bases). CDR1 MNHEY and CDR2 SMNVEV come from the germline V gene (reference sequence). The germline V and J ends were trimmed by 5 bases and 1 base, with 20 bases remaining between them. The CDR3 has 17 amino acids. The CDR3 region is CASSPRGRTDSNTEAFF. The CDR3 DNA sequence: TGTGCCAGCAGTCCCCGCGGACGGACAGATTCGAACACTGAAGCTTTCTTT.

This chain links TRBV7-9 with TRBJ1-1; D gene unclear. Trimming pared 3 bases from V and 2 bases from J, leaving 7 bases between. CDR1 and CDR2 (germline): SEHNR, FQNEAQ (reference sequence). The CDR3 extends over 13 amino acids. This chain's CDR3 is CASSFRGNTEAFF. CDR3 sequence (DNA): TGTGCCAGCAGCTTTCGGGGAAACACTGAAGCTTTCTTT.

This chain's CDR3 is CASSIQRGRTDTQYF. Here the CDR3 DNA reads TGTGCCAGTAGTATCCAGCGGGGACGAACAGATACGCAGTATTTT. The gene calls are TRBV19 and TRBJ2-3; the match to TRBD2 covers 7 bases. Trimming took 3 bases from V and 3 from J; bases not matched to a gene: 6. From germline, CDR1 is LNHDA and CDR2 SQIVND (reference sequence). The CDR3 covers 15 residues.

CDR3 sequence (DNA): TGTGCCAGCAGCGTTGGCCCGGGGGGCACAGATACGCAGTATTTT. It yields the protein CASSVGPGGTDTQYF. The chain employs TRBV7-9 and TRBJ2-3, with D possibly TRBD2 on 6 matching bases. The CDR3 runs to 15 residues. Germline lookup yields CDR1 SEHNR and CDR2 FQNEAQ (reference sequence). V was cut by 5 bases and J by 1 base, with 13 bases left in between.

The chain couples TRBV3-1 (or the pseudogene TRBV3-2) to TRBJ2-3, with no clear D. CDR1 is LGHDT and CDR2 is YNNKEL in the germline V gene (reference sequence). The CDR3 runs to 16 residues. Trimming removed 2 bases from V and 2 bases from J, with 14 bases in between. The CDR3 sequence: CASSQYSLGTTDTQYF. The CDR3 DNA reads as TGTGCCAGCAGCCAATACTCGCTAGGAACCACAGATACGCAGTATTTT.

This chain links TRBV24-1 with TRBJ2-5; TRBD1 matches 8 bases. V dropped 2 bases and J dropped 3; count of bases not matched to a gene: 4. The CDR3 is 15 residues long. Germline values: CDR1 KGHDR, CDR2 SFDVKD. The CDR3 sequence: CATSDSGTGKETQYF. CDR3 in DNA: TGTGCCACCAGTGATTCCGGGACAGGTAAAGAGACCCAGTACTTC.

J is TRBJ2-5 and V is TRBV5-1; D perhaps matches TRBD1 (5 bases). Germline CDR1 reads SGHRS; CDR2 reads YFSETQ. Deletions cut 5 bases from V and 2 bases from J, with 10 bases between. The CDR3 runs 13 residues. CDR3 in amino acids: CASRVGPQETQYF. The DNA for the CDR3 is TGCGCCAGCAGGGTGGGGCCTCAAGAGACCCAGTACTTC.